A selection of T cell receptor beta chains follows, all from one sample in a study of cytomegalovirus exposure and HLA in healthy donors. Generated by immunoSEQ multiplex PCR, the TCRdb table keeps only in-frame clones and is missing some. The sample yields some 110,000 clones, roughly 80% seen once. Sequencing was done on a sample of PBMCs. The receptors originated from a man aged 30 to 39 in good health and CMV-seropositive. Both conserved end residues are part of each CDR3. The order of the fields is V gene, clone size, D gene, J gene, CDR3 protein, CDR3 DNA. D genes are given only for firm matches. Expanded clones are given a class, and other clones once, few, many or no size at all.

>TRBV5-1|once|-|TRBJ1-1
CASSLTGLDTEAFF
TGCGCCAGCAGCTTGACAGGGTTGGACACTGAAGCTTTCTTT
>TRBV7-2|-|-|TRBJ2-7
CASSLAWGPYEQYF
TGTGCCAGCAGCTTAGCGTGGGGGCCCTACGAGCAGTACTTC
>TRBV2|-|TRBD1|TRBJ1-1
CASSDVATGGVNTEAFF
TGTGCCAGCAGTGATGTGGCGACAGGGGGCGTGAACACTGAAGCTTTCTTT
>TRBV6-5|once|-|TRBJ1-2
CASSYGGAGYTF
TGTGCCAGCAGTTACGGAGGGGCTGGCTACACCTTC
>TRBV5-1|-|TRBD2|TRBJ2-1
CASSLGAGGGNEQFF
TGCGCCAGCAGCTTGGGAGCGGGAGGGGGCAATGAGCAGTTCTTC
>TRBV7-6|-|TRBD1|TRBJ2-7
CASSLGGQGITYEQYF
TGTGCCAGCAGCTTAGGTGGACAGGGGATAACCTACGAGCAGTACTTC
>TRBV5-4|-|-|TRBJ1-6
CASSFHPTKSRSSPLHF
TGTGCCAGCAGCTTCCACCCTACGAAAAGTAGGAGTTCACCCCTCCACTTT
>TRBV27|once|TRBD2|TRBJ2-7
CASYGLAGASYERYF
TGTGCCAGCTATGGGTTAGCGGGGGCGTCCTACGAGCGGTACTTC
>TRBV11-2|-|-|TRBJ1-2
CASSLAGGYGYTF
TGTGCCAGCAGCTTAGCGGGGGGCTATGGCTACACCTTC
>TRBV2|once|-|TRBJ1-2
CASSEFGGSYGYTF
TGTGCCAGCAGTGAGTTTGGGGGGAGCTATGGCTACACCTTC
>TRBV15|-|-|TRBJ2-5
CATGRPFQETQYF
TGTGCCACCGGCAGGCCCTTTCAGGAGACCCAGTACTTC